Reported below is one T cell receptor beta chain. What this receptor recognizes is not known. No clone much larger than this one lies a single base away; base qualities are absent. The source of the sample is a study of a mutant IDH1 vaccine in newly diagnosed glioma (dated by TCRdb to the early 2020s). Describing the broader study: Patients were given eight vaccinations, in weeks 1, 3, 5, 7, 11, 15, 19 and 23, which matched visits V03 through V10. Vaccination started 4-6 weeks after radiotherapy alone, or was given together with temozolomide cycles in the groups whose treatment included chemotherapy. The roughly 32 treated patients were 62.5% male and about 38% female, with a mean age of about 43 years. Prior to enrollment, patients had been given standard therapy consisting of radiotherapy alone, temozolomide alone, or radiochemotherapy with temozolomide, with the combination given to most patients. Six visits were used for peripheral blood collection: V03 (baseline), V05, V07, V10, V12 and V13. For exploratory analyses, longitudinal TCRB deep sequencing was carried out in more than 20 treated patients wherever samples were available.

The paper as a whole reports these results and caveats: The authors noted that analyses of patient blood samples could not be reproduced because of sample limitations. Availability determined which PBMC samples were chosen for TCRB deep sequencing. Immune responses induced by the vaccine were seen in roughly 92% of patients across multiple MHC alleles. No apparent relationship was observed between pseudoprogression and alterations in the top peripheral T cell clonotypes detected by TCRB sequencing.

Preparation of the library involved the immunoSEQ multiplex PCR assay. The hsTCRB Kit was used according to the manufacturer's protocol to amplify rearranged TCR beta chain sequences. Sequencing of TCRB libraries was carried out on an Illumina MiSeq. The study's own analysis went as follows. Demultiplexing, trimming and gene mapping were performed with the kit vendor's proprietary platform. TCRdb carries this immuneACCESS record with in-frame sequences only. Its versions omit some clonotypes, under half of them owing to an unresolved V gene in the studies checked, with the rest unexplained. V and J calls and clone size are those listed in that table; D and trimming were worked out from the DNA. The sample table records roughly 30,000 clones; just under 80% of these occur just once. The ten biggest clones cover approximately 25% of the sample. CDR1 is given as SGHAT and CDR2 as FQNNGV, both from the germline V gene. The junction carries 11 bases between V and J, which are trimmed by 5 bases and 1 base respectively. The CDR3 numbers 14 residues from cysteine through phenylalanine. Only the CDR3 part of the read is kept: 42 bases, read in frame from the first base.

The time point label for this specimen denotes: week 11, during vaccination. A 20-mer mutant IDH1 peptide at 300 micrograms in Montanide made up each vaccine dose, which was injected subcutaneously together with topical imiquimod. All donors had newly diagnosed IDH1-mutant astrocytomas of WHO grade 3 or 4 that showed loss of nuclear ATRX. The samples were drawn from NOA16, a multicentre, single-arm, open-label phase I trial in Germany that tested a mutant IDH1 peptide vaccine in humans for the first time. Genomic DNA for TCRB sequencing was extracted from EDTA blood using the DNeasy Blood and Tissue Kit.

The chain links TRBV11-2 with TRBJ1-1, with the D gene not confidently named. Specimen: PBMCs, collected from a glioma patient whose treatment included an IDH1 peptide vaccine. The sequence was collected from a man aged 25-45 years with glioma. CDR3 region: CASSPYPRNTEAFF. The bases read TGTGCCAGCAGCCCATACCCCAGGAACACTGAAGCTTTCTTT.